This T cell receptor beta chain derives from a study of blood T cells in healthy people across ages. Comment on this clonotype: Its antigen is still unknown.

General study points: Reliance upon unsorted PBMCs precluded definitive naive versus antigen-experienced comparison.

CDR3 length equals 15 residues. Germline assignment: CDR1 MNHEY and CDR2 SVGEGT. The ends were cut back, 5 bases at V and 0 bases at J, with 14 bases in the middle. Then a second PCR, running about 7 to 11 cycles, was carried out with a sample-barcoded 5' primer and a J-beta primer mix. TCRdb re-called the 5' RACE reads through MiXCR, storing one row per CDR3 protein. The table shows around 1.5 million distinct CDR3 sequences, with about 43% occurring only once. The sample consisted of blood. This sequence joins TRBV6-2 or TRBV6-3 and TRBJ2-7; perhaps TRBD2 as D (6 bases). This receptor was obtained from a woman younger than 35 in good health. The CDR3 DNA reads TGTGCCAGCAGTATAGGACGGGGGTTCTCCTACGAGCAGTACTTC. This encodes CASSIGRGFSYEQYF.